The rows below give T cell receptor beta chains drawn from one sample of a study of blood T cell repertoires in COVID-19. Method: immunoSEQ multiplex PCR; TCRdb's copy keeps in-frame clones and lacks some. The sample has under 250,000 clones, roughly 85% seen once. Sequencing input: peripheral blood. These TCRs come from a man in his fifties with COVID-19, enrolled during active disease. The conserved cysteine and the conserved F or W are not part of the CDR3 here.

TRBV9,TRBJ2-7,ASSPRLYSYEQY
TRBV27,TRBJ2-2,ASSSTRDRRAGELF
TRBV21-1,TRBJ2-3,ASSGTSGGLGDTQY
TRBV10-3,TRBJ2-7,AISVRTGGLSSYEQY
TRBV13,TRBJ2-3,ASSPIAGGFADTQY
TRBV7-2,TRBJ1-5,ASSLGGQVNQPQH
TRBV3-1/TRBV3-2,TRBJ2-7,ASSPPTSGQDYEQY
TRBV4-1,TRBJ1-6,ASSQEPTTGGSSYNSPLH
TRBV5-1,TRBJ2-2,ASSLGTGGNGELF
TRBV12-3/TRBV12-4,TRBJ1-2,ASSPDSRGYT
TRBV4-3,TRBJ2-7,ASSQDGGGHFYEQY
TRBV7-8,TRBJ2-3,ASSLRETDTQY
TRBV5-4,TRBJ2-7,ASSAGTGGYEQY
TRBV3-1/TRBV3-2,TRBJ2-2,ASHQTSFSTGELF
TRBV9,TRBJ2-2,ASTSSPGHSNTGELF
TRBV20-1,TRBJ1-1,SARDSPSNP
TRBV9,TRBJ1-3,ASSLDRGFSGNTIY
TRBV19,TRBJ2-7,ASPDPQIYEQY
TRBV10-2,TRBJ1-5,ASSHGGNQPQH
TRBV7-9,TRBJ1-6,ASSPGQYNSPLH
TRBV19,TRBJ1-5,ASSIIGTGNQPQH
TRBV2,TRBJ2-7,ASSAGGNIIGQY
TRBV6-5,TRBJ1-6,ASTRSSYNSPLH
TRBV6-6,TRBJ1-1,ASIPGDRNTEAF
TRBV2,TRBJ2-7,ASREDRVIYEQY
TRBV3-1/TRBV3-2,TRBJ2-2,ASSQASVAGELF
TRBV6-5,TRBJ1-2,ASQQGNYGYT
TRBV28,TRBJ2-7,ASTQVREDEQY
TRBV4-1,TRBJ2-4,ASSQVNTAGAKNIQY
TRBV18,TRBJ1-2,ASSLQGAFYGYT
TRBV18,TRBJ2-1,ASSPRSRGTLPYNEQF
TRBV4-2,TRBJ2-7,ASSQEVTSGEPEQY
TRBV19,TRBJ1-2,ASSFGTGHLNYGYT
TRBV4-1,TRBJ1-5,ASSQFGSLSFDQPQH
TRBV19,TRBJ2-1,ASSILQGNEQF
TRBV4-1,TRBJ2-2,ASSPRTSTGELF
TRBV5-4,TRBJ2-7,ASSLGAGDEQY
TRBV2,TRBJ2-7,ASIDSLLAEQY
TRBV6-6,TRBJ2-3,ASRGLADTQY
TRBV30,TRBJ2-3,AWALRGVTDTQY
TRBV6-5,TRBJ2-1,ASSYTSYRYNEQF
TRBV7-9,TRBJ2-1,ASSPFLGGVYNEQF